Listed here are 31 T cell receptor beta chains from one sample, sequenced in a study of blood T cells in healthy people across ages. Primed by a sample-barcoded 5' primer and a J-beta primer mix, a second PCR proceeded for about 7 to 11 cycles. TCRdb redid the calling of the 5' RACE reads with MiXCR, one entry per CDR3 protein. Among roughly 1,800,000 distinct CDR3 sequences, roughly 49% were seen once, and the ten largest hold roughly 2%. The sample taken for sequencing was blood. These TCRs come from a woman in her 40s in good health.

This chain joins TRBV7-3 and TRBJ2-7; the D gene is possibly TRBD1 (5 bases). Trimming removed 11 bases at V and 7 bases at J, with 15 bases between. The CDR3 runs to 11 residues. CDR1 and CDR2 from the germline V gene are SGHTA and FQGTGA. The CDR3 nucleotides read TGTGCCGAGTGCACAGGAAGGGAGCAGTACTTC. This sequence encodes CAECTGREQYF.

This clonotype has more than one count but fewer than ten. V and J are TRBV15 and TRBJ2-6, with 9 nucleotides matching TRBD1. There are 18 residues in the CDR3. J was trimmed by 0 bases and V by 4 bases; bases with no gene match: 7. Per the germline V gene, CDR1 is LNHNV and CDR2 is YYDKDF (reference sequence). The CDR3 DNA sequence: TGTGCCACCAGCAAATGGGACAGGGAATACTCTGGGGCCAACGTCCTGACTTTC. This translates into CATSKWDREYSGANVLTF.

This chain joins TRBV3-1 and TRBJ2-1, with D possibly matching TRBD1 (6 bases). This CDR3 region has 14 residues. The V gene lost 4 bases and the J gene lost 5 bases, with 12 bases spanning the gap. Germline assignment: CDR1 LGHDT and CDR2 YNNKEL (reference sequence). The CDR3 region has the DNA TGTGCCAGCAGCCCTCGGGACAAACACAATGAGCAGTTCTTC. This gives the protein CASSPRDKHNEQFF.

This chain joins TRBV5-1 and TRBJ2-7, with 9 bases matching TRBD1. V lost 5 bases and J lost 4; bases outside the gene matches: 10. Germline CDR1 reads SGHRS; CDR2 reads YFSETQ. This CDR3 has 15 amino acids. The CDR3 region is CASRLTGQGPYEQYF. The CDR3 DNA reads as TGCGCCAGCAGATTAACGGGACAGGGTCCTTACGAGCAGTACTTC.

The rearrangement uses TRBV24-1 and TRBJ1-1, with 9 bases fitting TRBD1. With V trimmed by 6 bases and J by 2 bases, 6 bases remained unmatched. Germline CDR1 KGHDR, CDR2 SFDVKD. There are 15 residues in the CDR3. The CDR3: CATSTSGQGNTEAFF. CDR3 coding DNA: TGTGCCACCAGTACCTCGGGACAGGGAAACACTGAAGCTTTCTTT.

This clonotype was counted a single time. The chain employs TRBV24-1 and TRBJ2-5; 8 bases line up with TRBD1. Unmatched junction bases numbered 13, after V lost 10 bases and J lost 7 bases. This CDR3 is built from 14 residues. The germline V gene has CDR1 KGHDR and CDR2 SFDVKD. The CDR3 nucleotides read TGTGCCACAGCGGACAGGGCCAATTCGGTGACCCAGTACTTC. Its translation is CATADRANSVTQYF.

The CDR3 protein is CSARGDYSNQPQHF. CDR3 bases: TGCAGTGCTAGGGGTGACTATAGCAATCAGCCCCAGCATTTT. The chain uses TRBV20-1 and TRBJ1-5; the D is unclear. V lost 3 bases, J lost 0 bases, and 9 bases lay in between. The CDR3 length is 14 residues. The V gene's germline CDR1 is DFQATT and CDR2 SNEGSKA (reference sequence).

This clonotype appeared many times. This chain joins TRBV20-1 and TRBJ2-4, with D hard to call. V lost 4 bases and J lost 8, with 12 bases in between. The CDR3 has 12 amino acids. CDR1 is DFQATT, CDR2 SNEGSKA, per germline (reference sequence). The CDR3 loop is CSATGGVDIQYF. The CDR3 region has the DNA TGCAGTGCTACGGGCGGCGTAGACATTCAGTACTTC.

The chain is built from TRBV6-2 or TRBV6-3 and TRBJ1-6; TRBD1 matches 9 bases. Germline trimming cut 8 bases from V and 7 bases from J; bases unmatched to any gene: 9. The CDR3 is 15 residues long. Germline CDR1 is MNHEY and CDR2 is SVGEGT. Here the CDR3 reads CASQGQGVRNSPLHF. In DNA, the CDR3 is TGTGCCAGCCAGGGACAGGGTGTGAGGAATTCACCCCTCCACTTT.

The chain has TRBV20-1 and TRBJ1-2; tentatively, D is TRBD1 (6 bases). Per germline, CDR1 DFQATT and CDR2 SNEGSKA (reference sequence). The CDR3 is 15 amino acids. V shed 0 bases and J shed 8 bases, with 19 bases lying between them. The CDR3 DNA sequence: TGCAGTGCTAGAGAAGGCGACAGGACATTTAGAGGCTACACCTTC. Its protein is CSAREGDRTFRGYTF.

The chain links TRBV19 to TRBJ1-5; D is unresolved. This CDR3 has 14 residues. V was shortened by 7 bases and J by 6 bases, with 16 bases between the two germline ends. CDR1 and CDR2 from the germline V gene are LNHDA and SQIVND (reference sequence). CDR3 DNA sequence: TGTGCCAGTATCTCCCTGGCCGAAGGTCAGCCCCAGCATTTT. Its protein product is CASISLAEGQPQHF.

This chain uses TRBV7-9 with TRBJ2-5; no clear D. The V end was cut by 1 base, the J end by 5 bases, with 14 bases between. Per the germline V gene, CDR1 is SEHNR and CDR2 is FQNEAQ (reference sequence). CDR3 length: 15 residues. The CDR3, as DNA: TGTGCCAGCAGCTTAGGGGCCAGTTATCAGGAGACCCAGTACTTC. Protein product: CASSLGASYQETQYF.

CDR3 amino acids: CSATKQHRTDTQYF. The CDR3 DNA sequence: TGCAGTGCCACCAAACAGCACCGCACAGATACGCAGTATTTT. The rearrangement joins TRBV20-1 to TRBJ2-3, with D hard to call. The CDR3 totals 14 residues. V gave up 6 bases and J gave up 1 base, with 14 bases separating them. Germline-derived CDR1 and CDR2 are DFQATT and SNEGSKA (reference sequence).

Ten or more counts support this clonotype. The CDR3, as DNA: TGCGCCAGCAGTTCCACTAGCGGGTCCTTCTCCTACGAGCAGTACTTC. It translates to CASSSTSGSFSYEQYF. V and J are TRBV5-1 and TRBJ2-7; 9 bases align to TRBD2. The trim removed 5 bases at V and 0 bases at J, leaving 9 bases unmatched. Per germline, CDR1 SGHRS and CDR2 YFSETQ. CDR3 size: 16 residues.

V is TRBV5-1 and J is TRBJ2-5; the D is unclear. This CDR3 region has 15 residues. Trimming took 0 bases from V and 4 from J, leaving 13 bases between them. Germline values: CDR1 SGHRS, CDR2 YFSETQ. The CDR3 coding sequence is TGCGCCAGCAGCTTGGCCAGGTCAGCACGAGAGACCCAGTACTTC. Amino acids: CASSLARSARETQYF.

There are a few counts of this clonotype. This rearrangement joins TRBV5-1 to TRBJ2-5; possible D gene TRBD2, 5 bases. V lost 1 base and J lost 5, with 9 bases in between. The CDR3 contains 13 residues. Germline V gene sequence: CDR1 SGHRS, CDR2 YFSETQ. The CDR3 DNA follows: TGCGCCAGCAGCTTGAGCGGACCCGAGACCCAGTACTTC. Protein: CASSLSGPETQYF.

This clonotype was counted a few times. V is TRBV4-2 and J is TRBJ2-1; the D is unclear. The CDR3 is made up of 16 amino acids. V was cut by 1 base and J by 1 base, with 11 bases left in between. From germline, CDR1 is LGHNA and CDR2 YNFKEQ. In nucleotides, the CDR3 is TGTGCCAGCAGCCAAGTGGGGAAATTATCCTACAATGAGCAGTTCTTC. Its protein is CASSQVGKLSYNEQFF.

This clonotype was recorded a few times. This CDR3 is CASSPREYPKDEQYF. The DNA of the CDR3 is TGCGCCAGCAGCCCCCGGGAGTATCCGAAGGACGAGCAGTACTTC. The chain joins TRBV5-1 to TRBJ2-7, with D perhaps matching TRBD2 (6 bases). Between the trimmed V and J ends, which lost 4 bases and 5 bases, there was a span of 19 bases. Germline CDR1 SGHRS, CDR2 YFSETQ. This CDR3 comprises 15 residues.

Only a few counts were recorded for this clonotype. The rearrangement links TRBV15 to TRBJ2-5, with 7 bases that match TRBD2. V lost 5 bases and J lost 1; bases outside the gene matches: 4. Germline CDR1 reads LNHNV; CDR2 reads YYDKDF (reference sequence). The length of the CDR3 is 14 residues. CDR3 sequence (DNA): TGTGCCACCAGCGAGCGGGGTATCCAAGAGACCCAGTACTTC. Translating gives CATSERGIQETQYF.

The rearrangement joins TRBV29-1 to TRBJ2-1; TRBD2 matches 10 bases. Trimming took 2 bases from V and 5 from J; bases not matched to a gene: 3. This CDR3 region has 14 residues. Germline-derived CDR1 and CDR2 are SQVTM and ANQGSEA. CDR3 nucleotide sequence: TGCAGCGTTGAAAGGGGGACTAGCGACAATGAGCAGTTCTTC. Its translation: CSVERGTSDNEQFF.

This sequence joins TRBV5-1 and TRBJ2-1; TRBD1 matches 9 bases. This CDR3 has 18 amino acids. The V and J ends lost 2 bases and 3 bases, in that order; junction bases with no gene match: 12. The V gene's germline CDR1 is SGHRS and CDR2 YFSETQ. The CDR3 DNA sequence: TGCGCCAGCAGCTTCCTCCAGCCCCGACAGGGGGTCTACAATGAGCAGTTCTTC. This sequence encodes CASSFLQPRQGVYNEQFF.

The rearrangement joins TRBV4-3 to TRBJ1-1; no reliable D call. Trimming pared 4 bases from V and 4 bases from J, leaving 16 bases between. This CDR3 is built from 15 residues. The germline V gene encodes CDR1 LGHNA and CDR2 YSLEER. CDR3 bases: TGCGCCAGCAGCCCAGACTCCAGTGTAAGCACTGAAGCTTTCTTT. Translated, it gives CASSPDSSVSTEAFF.

There are a few counts of this clonotype. This chain links TRBV5-8 with TRBJ2-1; D is perhaps TRBD2 (7 bases). Germline V gives CDR1 SGHTS, CDR2 YDEGEE. This CDR3 is built from 16 residues. Trimming removed 0 bases from V and 7 bases from J, with 17 bases in between. The CDR3 DNA follows: TGTGCCAGCAGCTTGGAGTTGCGGGGGCCGGGGAATGAGCAGTTCTTC. Translating gives CASSLELRGPGNEQFF.

CDR3 DNA sequence: TGCGCCAGCAGCCAAGCGGCTAGCGGGACCCTGTACCAAGAGACCCAGTACTTC. This encodes CASSQAASGTLYQETQYF. This chain links TRBV4-1 with TRBJ2-5; 9 bases line up with TRBD2. The CDR3 loop spans 18 amino acids. Germline V lookup: CDR1 MGHRA, CDR2 YSYEKL. The J segment lost 0 bases and the V segment lost 1 base, leaving 9 bases of the junction unmatched.

This clonotype was observed a few times. The J gene is TRBJ2-5, the V gene TRBV20-1; D perhaps matches TRBD1 (6 bases). Trimming pared 3 bases from V and 3 bases from J, leaving 23 bases between. The CDR3 sequence is 17 residues long. Germline V gives CDR1 DFQATT, CDR2 SNEGSKA (reference sequence). CDR3 amino acids: CSARFLGGGPAKETQYF. The CDR3, as DNA: TGCAGTGCTAGGTTTTTAGGGGGTGGTCCCGCGAAAGAGACCCAGTACTTC.

This clonotype was seen only a few times. Possible read error: a much larger clone is one base away. The chain is built from TRBV7-2 and TRBJ2-1; 9 bases fit TRBD1. With the DNA end fitting TRBJ2-7 better, the J assignment may be wrong. The CDR3 consists of 17 residues. The germline gives CDR1 SGHTA, CDR2 FQGNSA. DNA of the CDR3: TGTGCCAGCAGCTTAGGGTGGGGACAGGGTGGCTACAATGAGCAGTACTTC. Translating gives CASSLGWGQGGYNEQYF.

The V call is TRBV14, the J call TRBJ2-5; TRBD2 aligns across 8 bases. The J call could be wrong; TRBJ2-7 is a better fit for the DNA end. CDR3 length: 15 amino acids. CDR1 and CDR2 from the germline V gene are SGHDN and FVKESK. CDR3 protein: CASSQAAGGRYEQYF. As DNA, the CDR3 is TGTGCCAGCAGCCAAGCCGCGGGGGGACGGTACGAGCAGTACTTC.

This clonotype was counted between two and nine times. The rearrangement uses TRBV4-2 and TRBJ2-7; 9 positions match TRBD2. In germline, CDR1 is LGHNA, CDR2 YNFKEQ. The J segment lost 3 bases and the V segment lost 0 bases, leaving 12 bases of the junction unmatched. CDR3 length: 18 amino acids. The CDR3 protein is CASSQEDGSGGFIYEQYF. CDR3 sequence (DNA): TGTGCCAGCAGCCAAGAGGATGGAAGCGGGGGGTTCATCTACGAGCAGTACTTC.

This clonotype was counted between two and nine times. The chain uses TRBV4-3 and TRBJ2-5; 10 bases match TRBD1. J was trimmed by 5 bases and V by 4 bases; bases with no gene match: 7. The CDR3 length is 15 residues. Germline V CDR1 and CDR2: LGHNA, YSLEER. CDR3 sequence (DNA): TGCGCCAGCAGCCCCTTAGGACAGGGGGACGAGACCCAGTACTTC. Translation: CASSPLGQGDETQYF.

This clonotype occurred a few times. This rearrangement joins TRBV7-2 to TRBJ2-4; D possibly uses TRBD1 or TRBD2 (7 bases each). CDR1 is SGHTA, CDR2 FQGNSA, per germline. Trimming cost V 5 bases and J 7 bases, with 21 bases left between them. This CDR3 contains 16 residues. CDR3 bases: TGTGCCAGCAGCGCGGAACGTGGCAGGGGGGGCAACATTCAGTACTTC. Its protein is CASSAERGRGGNIQYF.

The chain couples TRBV27 to TRBJ2-7; D is possibly TRBD1 (5 bases). V was shortened by 2 bases and J by 0 bases, with 14 bases between the two germline ends. This CDR3 contains 16 residues. Germline V gene lookup returns CDR1 MNHEY and CDR2 SMNVEV (reference sequence). CDR3 protein: CASSLNLVTASYEQYF. CDR3 nucleotides: TGTGCCAGCAGTTTAAACCTCGTGACAGCCTCCTACGAGCAGTACTTC.